Here is one T cell receptor (beta chain) with its context. V lost 2 bases and J lost 3, with 7 bases in between. Per germline, CDR1 DFQATT and CDR2 SNEGSKA (reference sequence). This CDR3 contains 12 residues. Random hexamers were used to reverse transcribe 0.5 to 1 ug of RNA. A single record per CDR3 protein comes from TCRdb applying MiXCR to the immunoSEQ multiplex PCR reads. The top ten clones hold 0.085% to 0.09% of a sample with about 200,000 distinct CDR3 sequences, around nine tenths of them seen once. These data belong to a study of CD8 T cells in Susac syndrome. The V call is TRBV20-1, the J call TRBJ2-5; a weak D match, TRBD2 (5 bases). The sequence came from a human donor with Susac syndrome. Sequenced sample: CD4+ T cells from PBMCs. Here the CDR3 reads CSARHGEETQYF. The CDR3 DNA is TGCAGTGCTAGACACGGGGAAGAGACCCAGTACTTC.